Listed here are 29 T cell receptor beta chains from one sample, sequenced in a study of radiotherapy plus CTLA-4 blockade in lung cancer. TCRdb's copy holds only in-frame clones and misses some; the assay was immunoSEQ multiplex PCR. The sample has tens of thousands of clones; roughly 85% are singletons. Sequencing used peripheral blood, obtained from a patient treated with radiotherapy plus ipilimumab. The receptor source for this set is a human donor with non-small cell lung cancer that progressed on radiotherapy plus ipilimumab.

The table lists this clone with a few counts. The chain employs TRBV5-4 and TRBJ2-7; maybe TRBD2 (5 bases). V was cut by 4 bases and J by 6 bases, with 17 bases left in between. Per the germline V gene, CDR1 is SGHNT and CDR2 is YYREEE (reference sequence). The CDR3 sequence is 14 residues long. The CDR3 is CASSSAREVGEQYF. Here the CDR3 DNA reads TGTGCCAGCAGCAGCGCCCGGGAAGTCGGCGAGCAGTACTTC.

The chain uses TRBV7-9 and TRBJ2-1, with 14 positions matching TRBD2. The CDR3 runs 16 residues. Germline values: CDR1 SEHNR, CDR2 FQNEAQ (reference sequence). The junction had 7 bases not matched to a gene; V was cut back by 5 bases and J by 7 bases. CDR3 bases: TGTGCCAGCAGCCCCCACGGGACTAGCGGGAGAAATGAGCAGTTCTTC. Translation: CASSPHGTSGRNEQFF.

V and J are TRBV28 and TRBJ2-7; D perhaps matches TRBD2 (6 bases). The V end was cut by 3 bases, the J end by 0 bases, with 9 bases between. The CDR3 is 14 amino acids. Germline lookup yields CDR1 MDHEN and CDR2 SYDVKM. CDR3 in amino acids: CASSFGTYSYEQYF. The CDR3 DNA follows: TGTGCCAGCAGTTTCGGGACTTACTCCTACGAGCAGTACTTC.

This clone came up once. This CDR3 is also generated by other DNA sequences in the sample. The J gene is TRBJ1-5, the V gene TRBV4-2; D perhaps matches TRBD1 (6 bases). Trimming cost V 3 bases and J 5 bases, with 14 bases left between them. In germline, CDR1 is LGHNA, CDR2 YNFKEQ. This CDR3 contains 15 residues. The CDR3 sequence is CASSQGGRGHQPQHF. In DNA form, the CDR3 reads TGTGCCAGCAGCCAGGGGGGGCGGGGGCATCAGCCCCAGCATTTT.

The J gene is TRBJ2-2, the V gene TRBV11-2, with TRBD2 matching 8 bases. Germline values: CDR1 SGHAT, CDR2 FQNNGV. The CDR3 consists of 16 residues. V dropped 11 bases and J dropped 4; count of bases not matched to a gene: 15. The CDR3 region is CAHAGGEGPSTGELFF. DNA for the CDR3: TGTGCCCACGCCGGGGGGGAGGGCCCGAGCACCGGGGAGCTGTTTTTT.

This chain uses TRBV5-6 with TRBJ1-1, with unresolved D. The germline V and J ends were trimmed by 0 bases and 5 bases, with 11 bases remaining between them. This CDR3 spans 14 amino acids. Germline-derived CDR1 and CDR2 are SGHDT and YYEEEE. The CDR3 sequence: CASSLGAGETEAFF. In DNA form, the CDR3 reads TGTGCCAGCAGCTTGGGGGCAGGAGAAACTGAAGCTTTCTTT.

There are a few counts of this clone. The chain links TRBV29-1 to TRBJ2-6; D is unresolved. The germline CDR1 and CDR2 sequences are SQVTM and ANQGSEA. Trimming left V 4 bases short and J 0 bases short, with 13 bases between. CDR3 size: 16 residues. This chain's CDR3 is CSVGSRISSGANVLTF. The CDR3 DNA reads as TGCAGCGTTGGAAGCAGGATTAGCTCTGGGGCCAACGTCCTGACTTTC.

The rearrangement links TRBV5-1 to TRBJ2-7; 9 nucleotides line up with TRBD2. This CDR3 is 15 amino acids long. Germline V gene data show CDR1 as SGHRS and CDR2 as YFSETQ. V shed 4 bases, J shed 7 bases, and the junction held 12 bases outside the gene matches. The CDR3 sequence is CASSPTGLAGREQYV. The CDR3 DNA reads TGCGCCAGCAGCCCTACTGGTCTAGCGGGAAGGGAGCAGTACGTC.

This CDR3 is CASSEIMSYNEQFF. The CDR3 nucleotides are TGTGCCAGCAGTGAAATAATGTCTTACAATGAGCAGTTCTTC. The rearrangement joins TRBV2 to TRBJ2-1; D is undetermined. Between the trimmed V and J ends, which lost 2 bases and 4 bases, there was a span of 9 bases. The germline V gene has CDR1 SNHLY and CDR2 FYNNEI. This CDR3 spans 14 amino acids.

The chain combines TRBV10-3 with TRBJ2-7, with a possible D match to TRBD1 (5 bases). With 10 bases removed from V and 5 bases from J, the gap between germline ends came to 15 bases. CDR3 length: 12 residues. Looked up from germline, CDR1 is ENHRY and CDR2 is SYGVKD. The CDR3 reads CATRWQGDEQYF. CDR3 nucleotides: TGTGCCACCAGGTGGCAGGGTGACGAGCAGTACTTC.

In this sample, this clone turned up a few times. The CDR3 region is CASSHQGGFGTDTQYF. In DNA, the CDR3 is TGCGCCAGCAGCCATCAAGGGGGCTTTGGCACAGATACGCAGTATTTT. This rearrangement joins TRBV5-1 to TRBJ2-3, with 7 bases fitting TRBD1. The CDR3 contains 16 residues. Germline CDR1 reads SGHRS; CDR2 reads YFSETQ. The V and J ends lost 4 bases and 1 base, in that order; junction bases with no gene match: 9.

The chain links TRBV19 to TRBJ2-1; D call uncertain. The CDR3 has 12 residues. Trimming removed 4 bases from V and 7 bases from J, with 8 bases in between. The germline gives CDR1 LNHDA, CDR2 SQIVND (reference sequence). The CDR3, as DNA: TGTGCCAGTAGTAAAGTGGGGAATGAGCAGTTCTTC. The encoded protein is CASSKVGNEQFF.

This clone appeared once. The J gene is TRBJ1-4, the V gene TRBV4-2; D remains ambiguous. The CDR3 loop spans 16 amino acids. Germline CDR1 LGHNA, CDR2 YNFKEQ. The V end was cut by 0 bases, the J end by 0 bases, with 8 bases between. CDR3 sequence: CASSQEVGATNEKLFF. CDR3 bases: TGTGCCAGCAGCCAAGAGGTTGGAGCAACTAATGAAAAACTGTTTTTT.

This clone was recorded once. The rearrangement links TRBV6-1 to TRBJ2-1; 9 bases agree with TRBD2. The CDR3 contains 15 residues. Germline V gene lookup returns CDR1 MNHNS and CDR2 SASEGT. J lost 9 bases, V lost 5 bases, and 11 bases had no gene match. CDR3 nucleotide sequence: TGTGCCAGCAGTTGGTTTTTAGCGGGAGACGGTGAGCAGTTCTTC. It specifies CASSWFLAGDGEQFF.

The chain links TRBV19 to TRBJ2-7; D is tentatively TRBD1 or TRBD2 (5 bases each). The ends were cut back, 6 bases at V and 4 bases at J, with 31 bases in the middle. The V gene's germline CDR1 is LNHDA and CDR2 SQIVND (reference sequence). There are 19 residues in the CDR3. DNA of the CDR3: TGTGCCAGTAGAGGGGACGGGGCATTCCATCTCTCCCTCGAATACGAGCAGTACTTC. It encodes CASRGDGAFHLSLEYEQYF.

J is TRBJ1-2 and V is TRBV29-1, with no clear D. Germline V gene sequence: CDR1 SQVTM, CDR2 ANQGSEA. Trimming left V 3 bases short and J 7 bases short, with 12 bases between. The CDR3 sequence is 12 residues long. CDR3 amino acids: CSVDKEKGGYTF. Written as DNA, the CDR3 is TGCAGCGTTGATAAGGAGAAGGGTGGCTACACCTTC.

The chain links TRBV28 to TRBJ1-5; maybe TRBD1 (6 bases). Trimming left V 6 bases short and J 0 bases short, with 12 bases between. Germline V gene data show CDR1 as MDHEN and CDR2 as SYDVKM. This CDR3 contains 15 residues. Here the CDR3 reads CASSLGQFSNQPQHF. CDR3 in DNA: TGTGCCAGCAGCCTAGGACAGTTTAGCAATCAGCCCCAGCATTTT.

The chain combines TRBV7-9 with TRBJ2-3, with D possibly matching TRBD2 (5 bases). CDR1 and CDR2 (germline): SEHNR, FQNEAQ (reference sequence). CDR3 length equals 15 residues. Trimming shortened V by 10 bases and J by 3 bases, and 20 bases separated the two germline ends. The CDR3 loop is CANNPSGVWTDTQYF. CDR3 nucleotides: TGTGCCAACAATCCATCCGGGGTTTGGACAGATACGCAGTATTTT.

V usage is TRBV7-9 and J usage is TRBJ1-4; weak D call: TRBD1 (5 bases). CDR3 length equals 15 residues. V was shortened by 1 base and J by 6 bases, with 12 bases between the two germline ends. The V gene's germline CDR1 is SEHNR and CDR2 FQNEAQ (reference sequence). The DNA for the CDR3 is TGTGCCAGCAGCTTAGTGGGGGGTGTGGATGAAAAACTGTTTTTT. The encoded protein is CASSLVGGVDEKLFF.

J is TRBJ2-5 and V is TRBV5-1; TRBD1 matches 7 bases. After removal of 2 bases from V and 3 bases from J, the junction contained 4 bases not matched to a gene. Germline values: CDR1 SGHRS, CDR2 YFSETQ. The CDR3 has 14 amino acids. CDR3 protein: CASSLVTGEETQYF. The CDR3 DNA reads TGCGCCAGCAGCTTAGTTACAGGGGAAGAGACCCAGTACTTC.

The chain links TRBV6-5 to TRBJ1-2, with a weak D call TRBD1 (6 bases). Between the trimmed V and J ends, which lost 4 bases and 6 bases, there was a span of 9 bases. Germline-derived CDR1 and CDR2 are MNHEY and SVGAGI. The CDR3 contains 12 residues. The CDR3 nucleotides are TGTGCCAGCAGTTCAACAGGGAATGGCTACACCTTC. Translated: CASSSTGNGYTF.

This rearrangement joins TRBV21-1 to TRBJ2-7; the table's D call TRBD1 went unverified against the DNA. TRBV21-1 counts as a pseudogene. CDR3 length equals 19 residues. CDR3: CASRIDPGQGSPVSNEQYV. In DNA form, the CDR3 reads TGTGCCAGCAGAATCGACCCGGGACAGGGCTCGCCTGTCTCGAACGAGCAGTACGTC.

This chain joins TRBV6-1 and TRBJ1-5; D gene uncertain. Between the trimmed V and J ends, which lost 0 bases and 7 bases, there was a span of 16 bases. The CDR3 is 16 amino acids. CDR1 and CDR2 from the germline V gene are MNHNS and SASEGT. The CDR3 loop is CASSEAQTAPPQPQHF. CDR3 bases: TGTGCCAGCAGTGAAGCGCAGACGGCCCCCCCCCAGCCCCAGCATTTT.

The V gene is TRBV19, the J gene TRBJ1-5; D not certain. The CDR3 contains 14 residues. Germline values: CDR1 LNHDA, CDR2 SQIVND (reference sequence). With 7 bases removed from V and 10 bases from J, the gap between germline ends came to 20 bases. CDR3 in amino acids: CASTTTVRYPPQHF. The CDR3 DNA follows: TGTGCCAGTACCACAACGGTTCGTTATCCACCCCAGCATTTT.

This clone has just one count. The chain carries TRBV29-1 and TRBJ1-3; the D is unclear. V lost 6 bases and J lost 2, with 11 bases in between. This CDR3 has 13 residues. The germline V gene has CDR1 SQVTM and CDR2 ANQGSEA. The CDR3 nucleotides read TGCAGCGTCGATCCGGGTGCTGGAAACACCATATATTTT. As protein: CSVDPGAGNTIYF.

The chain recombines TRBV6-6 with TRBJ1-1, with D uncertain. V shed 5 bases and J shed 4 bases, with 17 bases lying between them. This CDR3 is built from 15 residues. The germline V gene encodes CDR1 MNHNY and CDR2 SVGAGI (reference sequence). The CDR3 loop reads CASSRPESGGTEAFF. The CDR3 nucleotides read TGTGCCAGCAGTCGCCCGGAGTCCGGAGGCACTGAAGCTTTCTTT.

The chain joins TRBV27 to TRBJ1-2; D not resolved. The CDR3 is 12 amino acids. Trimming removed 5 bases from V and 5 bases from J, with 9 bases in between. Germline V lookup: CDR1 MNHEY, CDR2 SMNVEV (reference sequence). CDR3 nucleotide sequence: TGTGCCAGCAGTCACTATTCGTATGGCTACACCTTC. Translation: CASSHYSYGYTF.

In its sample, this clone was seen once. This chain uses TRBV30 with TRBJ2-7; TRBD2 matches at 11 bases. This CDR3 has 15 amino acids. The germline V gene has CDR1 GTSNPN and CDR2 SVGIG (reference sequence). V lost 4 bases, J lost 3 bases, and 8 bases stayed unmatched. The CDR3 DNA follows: TGTGCCTGGACTGATAGCGGGAGGGGGGGCTACGAGCAGTACTTC. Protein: CAWTDSGRGGYEQYF.

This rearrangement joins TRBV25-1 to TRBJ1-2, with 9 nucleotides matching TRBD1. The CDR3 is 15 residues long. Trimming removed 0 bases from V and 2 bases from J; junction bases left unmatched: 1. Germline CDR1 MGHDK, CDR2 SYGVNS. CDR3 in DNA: TGTGCCAGCAGTGAATATGGGACAGGGAACTATGGCTACACCTTC. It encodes CASSEYGTGNYGYTF.